These T cell receptor beta chains were read from a single sample in a study of cytomegalovirus exposure and HLA in healthy donors. This table comes from immunoSEQ multiplex PCR, and its TCRdb copy is limited to in-frame clones, with some not included. This table holds approximately 170,000 clones, around 81% found once. The specimen sequenced was PBMCs. The receptors shown here come from a woman aged 40-49 years in good health and CMV-seronegative. Each CDR3 is given with its conserved first and last residue. Each record gives: J gene, V gene, D gene, clone size, CDR3 protein, CDR3 DNA. D genes are given only for firm matches. A clone size is listed for some rows: how often the clone was seen (once, few, many), or a class if it is expanded.

J gene: TRBJ2-1
V gene: TRBV4-2
D gene: TRBD2
clone size: -
CDR3 protein: CASSQARGTSGRTEEQFF
CDR3 DNA: TGTGCCAGCAGCCAAGCAAGAGGAACTAGCGGGAGAACGGAAGAGCAGTTCTTC

J gene: TRBJ1-5
V gene: TRBV10-1
D gene: -
clone size: -
CDR3 protein: CAPDLAVRVGYSNQPQHF
CDR3 DNA: TGCGCCCCCGATCTAGCCGTTAGGGTCGGGTATAGCAATCAGCCCCAGCATTTT

J gene: TRBJ2-3
V gene: TRBV9
D gene: -
clone size: -
CDR3 protein: CASSVDRDTQYF
CDR3 DNA: TGTGCCAGCAGCGTAGATAGAGATACGCAGTATTTT

J gene: TRBJ2-7
V gene: TRBV27
D gene: TRBD1
clone size: few
CDR3 protein: CASSKPTGANSYEQYF
CDR3 DNA: TGTGCCAGCAGTAAACCCACAGGGGCCAACTCCTACGAGCAGTACTTC

J gene: TRBJ2-7
V gene: TRBV2
D gene: -
clone size: -
CDR3 protein: CASSRDRGSYEQYF
CDR3 DNA: TGTGCCAGCAGTCGTGACCGGGGCTCCTACGAGCAGTACTTC

J gene: TRBJ2-1
V gene: TRBV4-2
D gene: -
clone size: once
CDR3 protein: CASSQDLQGYNEQFF
CDR3 DNA: TGTGCCAGCAGCCAAGATCTCCAGGGTTACAATGAGCAGTTCTTC

J gene: TRBJ1-5
V gene: TRBV30
D gene: -
clone size: -
CDR3 protein: CAWSTGTNQPQHF
CDR3 DNA: TGTGCCTGGAGTACAGGGACCAATCAGCCCCAGCATTTT

J gene: TRBJ2-7
V gene: TRBV5-1
D gene: -
clone size: -
CDR3 protein: CASSLEGNNYEQYF
CDR3 DNA: TGCGCCAGCAGCTTGGAGGGGAACAACTACGAGCAGTACTTC

J gene: TRBJ2-1
V gene: TRBV29-1
D gene: TRBD1
clone size: -
CDR3 protein: CSVSSGTVYNEQFF
CDR3 DNA: TGCAGCGTGTCTTCCGGGACAGTCTACAATGAGCAGTTCTTC

J gene: TRBJ1-5
V gene: TRBV5-6
D gene: TRBD1
clone size: -
CDR3 protein: CASSLALDREDQPQHF
CDR3 DNA: TGTGCCAGCAGCTTGGCGCTGGACAGGGAGGATCAGCCCCAGCATTTT

J gene: TRBJ2-3
V gene: TRBV29-1
D gene: TRBD1
clone size: once
CDR3 protein: CSVVQGITDTQYF
CDR3 DNA: TGCAGCGTTGTACAGGGGATAACAGATACGCAGTATTTT

J gene: TRBJ2-1
V gene: TRBV6-5
D gene: TRBD2
clone size: -
CDR3 protein: CASSYRPAGGREQFF
CDR3 DNA: TGTGCCAGCAGTTACCGCCCAGCGGGAGGGCGGGAGCAGTTCTTC

J gene: TRBJ2-1
V gene: TRBV7-2
D gene: TRBD2
clone size: -
CDR3 protein: CASSRGGTSGSWLNEQFF
CDR3 DNA: TGTGCCAGCAGCCGGGGTGGTACTAGCGGGAGTTGGCTTAATGAGCAGTTCTTC

J gene: TRBJ2-1
V gene: TRBV5-1
D gene: TRBD2
clone size: -
CDR3 protein: CASSLLLAGGSGEQFF
CDR3 DNA: TGCGCCAGCAGCCTGCTCCTAGCGGGAGGGTCCGGTGAGCAGTTCTTC

J gene: TRBJ1-2
V gene: TRBV6-5
D gene: TRBD1
clone size: -
CDR3 protein: CASSSMMTGGTYGYTF
CDR3 DNA: TGTGCCAGCAGTTCCATGATGACAGGGGGCACCTATGGCTACACCTTC

J gene: TRBJ1-1
V gene: TRBV5-1
D gene: -
clone size: once
CDR3 protein: CASSLVRGMNTEAFF
CDR3 DNA: TGCGCCAGCAGCTTGGTTCGAGGGATGAACACTGAAGCTTTCTTT